The following is a TCR beta chain sequence with its context. No antigen is known for it. The data derive from a study of T cells in narcolepsy. Study overall: Enrolled donors included narcolepsy type 1 or type 2 patients and healthy controls. Overall study results and limits: Comparing one patient's CSF and blood CD4+ clonotypes highlighted HCRT- and TRIB2-specific autoreactive clonotypes.

Profiling relied on immunoSEQ multiplex PCR, and the TCRdb table lists in-frame clones only, not all of them. The data show about 40,000 clones, about nine tenths seen once. The J segment lost 4 bases and the V segment lost 9 bases, leaving 18 bases of the junction unmatched. The CDR3 sequence is 17 residues long. Germline loops: CDR1 MNHEY, CDR2 SMNVEV (reference sequence). Sequencing was done on a sample of CD45RA- memory CD4+ T cells from PBMCs. The V and J genes are TRBV27 and TRBJ2-3; 8 positions match TRBD2. This clonotype was sampled from a human donor with narcolepsy. The CDR3 spells CASWSARTSLRADTQYF. CDR3 nucleotides: TGTGCCAGTTGGTCGGCGAGGACTAGCCTTCGTGCAGATACGCAGTATTTT.